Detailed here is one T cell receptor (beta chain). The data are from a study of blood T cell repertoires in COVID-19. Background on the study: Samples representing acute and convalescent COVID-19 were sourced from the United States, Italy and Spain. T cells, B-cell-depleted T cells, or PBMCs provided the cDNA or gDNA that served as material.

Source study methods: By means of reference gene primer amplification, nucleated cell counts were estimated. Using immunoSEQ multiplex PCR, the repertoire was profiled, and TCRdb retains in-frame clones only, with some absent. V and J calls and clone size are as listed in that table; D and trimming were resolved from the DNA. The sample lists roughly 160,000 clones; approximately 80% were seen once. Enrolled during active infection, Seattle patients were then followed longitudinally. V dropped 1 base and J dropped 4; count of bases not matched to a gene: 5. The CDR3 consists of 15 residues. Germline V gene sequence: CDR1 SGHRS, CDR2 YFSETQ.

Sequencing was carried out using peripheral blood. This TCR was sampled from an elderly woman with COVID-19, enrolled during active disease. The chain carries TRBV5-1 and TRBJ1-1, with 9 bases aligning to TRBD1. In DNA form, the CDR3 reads TGCGCCAGCAGCTTGTTCCTGGACAGGGGCACTGAAGCTTTCTTT. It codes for CASSLFLDRGTEAFF.